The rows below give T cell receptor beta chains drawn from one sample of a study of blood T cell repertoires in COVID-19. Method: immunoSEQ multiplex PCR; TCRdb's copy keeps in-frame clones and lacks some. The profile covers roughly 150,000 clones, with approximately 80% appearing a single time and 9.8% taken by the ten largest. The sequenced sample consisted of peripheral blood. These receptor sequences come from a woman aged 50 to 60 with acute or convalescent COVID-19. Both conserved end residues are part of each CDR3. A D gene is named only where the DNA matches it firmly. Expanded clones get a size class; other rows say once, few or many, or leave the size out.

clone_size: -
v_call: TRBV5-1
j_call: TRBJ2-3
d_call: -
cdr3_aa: CASSLAGSQHSTDTQYF
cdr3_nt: TGCGCCAGCAGCTTGGCCGGGAGCCAACACAGCACAGATACGCAGTATTTT

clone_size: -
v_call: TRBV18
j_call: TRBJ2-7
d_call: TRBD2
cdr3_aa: CASSPRTSGTSYEQYF
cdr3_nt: TGTGCCAGCTCACCTAGAACTAGCGGGACCTCCTACGAGCAGTACTTC

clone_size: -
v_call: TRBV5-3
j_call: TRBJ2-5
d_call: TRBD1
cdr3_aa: CARSGGQGGRAQETQYF
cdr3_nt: TGTGCCAGAAGCGGAGGACAGGGAGGACGTGCCCAAGAGACCCAGTACTTC

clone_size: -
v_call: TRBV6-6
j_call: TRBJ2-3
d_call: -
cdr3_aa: CASRQGRSTDTQYF
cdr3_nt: TGTGCCAGCCGTCAGGGGCGAAGCACAGATACGCAGTATTTT

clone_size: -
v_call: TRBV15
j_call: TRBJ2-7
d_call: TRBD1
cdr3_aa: CATSRDPGQGDEQYF
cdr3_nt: TGTGCCACCAGCAGAGATCCGGGACAGGGGGACGAGCAGTACTTC

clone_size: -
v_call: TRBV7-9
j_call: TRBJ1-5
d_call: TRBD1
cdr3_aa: CASSPGQGADQPQHF
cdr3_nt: TGTGCCAGCAGCCCGGGACAGGGGGCGGATCAGCCCCAGCATTTT

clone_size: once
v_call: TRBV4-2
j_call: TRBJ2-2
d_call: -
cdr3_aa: CASSQDLGAANGELFF
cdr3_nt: TGTGCCAGCAGCCAAGATTTGGGGGCGGCGAACGGGGAGCTGTTTTTT

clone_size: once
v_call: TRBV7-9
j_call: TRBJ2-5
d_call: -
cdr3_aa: CASSPGTATTQYF
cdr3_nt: TGTGCCAGCAGCCCCGGGACTGCGACGACCCAGTACTTC

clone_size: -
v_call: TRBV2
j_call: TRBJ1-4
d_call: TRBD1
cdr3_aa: CASSDREKKLFF
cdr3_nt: TGTGCCAGCTCGGACAGGGAGAAAAAACTGTTTTTT

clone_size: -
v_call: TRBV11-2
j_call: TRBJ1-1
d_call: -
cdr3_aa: CASSRQSFTEAFF
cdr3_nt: TGTGCCAGCTCTCGACAGAGTTTTACTGAAGCTTTCTTT

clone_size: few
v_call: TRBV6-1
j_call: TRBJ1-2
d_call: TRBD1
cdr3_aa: CASSDRDRGGYTF
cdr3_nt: TGTGCCAGCAGTGATAGGGACAGGGGAGGCTACACCTTC

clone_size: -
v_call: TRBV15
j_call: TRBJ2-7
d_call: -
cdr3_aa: CATTPGTFSGNYEQYF
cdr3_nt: TGTGCCACTACTCCCGGGACATTCTCTGGGAACTACGAGCAGTACTTC

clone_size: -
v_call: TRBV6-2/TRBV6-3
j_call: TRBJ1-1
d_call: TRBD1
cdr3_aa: CASSYSLRGRKTEAFF
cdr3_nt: TGTGCCAGCAGTTACTCGCTCAGGGGGCGAAAGACTGAAGCTTTCTTT

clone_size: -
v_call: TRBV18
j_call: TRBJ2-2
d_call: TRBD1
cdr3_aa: CASSRRQGAGELFF
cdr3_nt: TGTGCCAGCTCTCGGAGACAGGGGGCTGGGGAGCTGTTTTTT

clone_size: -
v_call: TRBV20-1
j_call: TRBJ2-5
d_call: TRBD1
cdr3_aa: CSASVGTGGGETQYF
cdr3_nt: TGCAGTGCTAGTGTAGGAACAGGGGGCGGGGAGACCCAGTACTTC

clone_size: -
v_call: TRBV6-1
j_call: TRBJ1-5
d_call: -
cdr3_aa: CASSEQGPSNQPQHF
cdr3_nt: TGTGCCAGCAGTGAACAGGGGCCTAGCAATCAGCCCCAGCATTTT

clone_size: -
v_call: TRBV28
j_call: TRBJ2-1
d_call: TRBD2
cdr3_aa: CASSLGETSGGQQFF
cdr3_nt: TGTGCCAGCAGTTTAGGGGAGACTAGCGGGGGACAACAGTTCTTC

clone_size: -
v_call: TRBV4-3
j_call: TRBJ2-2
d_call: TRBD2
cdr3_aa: CASSQEVGLALTGELFF
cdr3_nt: TGCGCCAGCAGCCAAGAGGTCGGACTAGCGCTCACCGGGGAGCTGTTTTTT

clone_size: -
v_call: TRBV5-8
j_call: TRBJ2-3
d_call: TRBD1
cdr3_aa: CASSLAIGQGETLITDTQYF
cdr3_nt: TGTGCCAGCAGCTTGGCGATAGGACAGGGGGAAACTCTTATCACAGATACGCAGTATTTT

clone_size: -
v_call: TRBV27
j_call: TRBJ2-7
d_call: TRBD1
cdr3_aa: CASSLQGASNEQYF
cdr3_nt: TGTGCCAGCAGTTTACAGGGGGCGTCCAACGAGCAGTACTTC

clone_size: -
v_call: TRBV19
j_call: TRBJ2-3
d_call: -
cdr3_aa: CASTPRGGSGTQYF
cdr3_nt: TGTGCCAGTACCCCGAGAGGGGGTTCGGGTACGCAGTATTTT

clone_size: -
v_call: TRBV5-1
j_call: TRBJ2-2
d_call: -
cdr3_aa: CASSLVGRSDTGELFF
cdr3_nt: TGCGCCAGCAGCTTGGTGGGCAGATCTGACACCGGGGAGCTGTTTTTT

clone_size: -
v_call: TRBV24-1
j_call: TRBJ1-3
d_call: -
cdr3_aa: CATSDGPGGGPSGNTIYF
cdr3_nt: TGTGCCACCAGTGATGGGCCCGGGGGGGGCCCCTCTGGAAACACCATATATTTT

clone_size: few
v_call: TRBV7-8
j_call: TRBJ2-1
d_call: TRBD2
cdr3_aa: CASSGTSGSYNEQFF
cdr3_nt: TGTGCCAGCAGTGGGACTAGCGGGAGTTACAATGAGCAGTTCTTC

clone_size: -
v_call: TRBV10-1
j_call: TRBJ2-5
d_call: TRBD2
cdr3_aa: CASAPTLANQETQYF
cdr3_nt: TGCGCCAGCGCGCCCACACTAGCGAACCAAGAGACCCAGTACTTC

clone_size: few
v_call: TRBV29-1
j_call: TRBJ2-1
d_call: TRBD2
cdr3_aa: CSVRTSGGTRFF
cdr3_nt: TGCAGCGTCCGGACTAGCGGGGGGACTCGGTTCTTC

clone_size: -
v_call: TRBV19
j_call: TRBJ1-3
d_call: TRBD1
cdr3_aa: CASSPQGDPGNTIYF
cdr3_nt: TGTGCCAGTAGTCCCCAGGGGGATCCTGGAAACACCATATATTTT

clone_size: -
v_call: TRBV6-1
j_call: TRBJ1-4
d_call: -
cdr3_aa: CASSDGQATNEKLFF
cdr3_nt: TGTGCCAGCAGTGATGGACAAGCAACTAATGAAAAACTGTTTTTT

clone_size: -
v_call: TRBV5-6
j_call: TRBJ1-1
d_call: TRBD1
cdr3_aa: CASSLGAGGLGTEAFF
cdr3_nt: TGTGCCAGCAGCTTGGGGGCAGGGGGCTTGGGCACTGAAGCTTTCTTT

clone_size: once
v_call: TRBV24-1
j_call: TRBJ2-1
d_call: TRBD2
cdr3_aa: CATSDSLAVSYNEQFF
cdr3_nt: TGTGCCACCAGTGATTCTCTAGCGGTCTCCTACAATGAGCAGTTCTTC

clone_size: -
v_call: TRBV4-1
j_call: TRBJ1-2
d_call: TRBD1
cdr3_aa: CASSHPGQAYGYTF
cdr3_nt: TGCGCCAGCAGCCACCCGGGACAGGCCTATGGCTACACCTTC

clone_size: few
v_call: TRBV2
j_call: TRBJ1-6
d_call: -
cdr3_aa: CASKIEQGKGSPLHF
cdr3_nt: TGTGCCAGCAAAATCGAACAGGGTAAAGGCTCACCCCTCCACTTT

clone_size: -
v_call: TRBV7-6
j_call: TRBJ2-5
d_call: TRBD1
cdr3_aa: CASSVSGTVGETQYF
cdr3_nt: TGTGCCAGCAGCGTTTCCGGGACAGTGGGGGAGACCCAGTACTTC

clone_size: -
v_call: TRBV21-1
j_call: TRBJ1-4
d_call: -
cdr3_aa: CASSRGGGANEKLFF
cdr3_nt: TGTGCCAGCAGCAGGGGCGGCGGTGCTAATGAAAAACTGTTTTTT

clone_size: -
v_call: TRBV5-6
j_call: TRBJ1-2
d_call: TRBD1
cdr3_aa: CASSLGPAGTGNYGYTF
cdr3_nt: TGTGCCAGCAGCTTGGGCCCCGCCGGGACAGGAAACTATGGCTACACCTTC

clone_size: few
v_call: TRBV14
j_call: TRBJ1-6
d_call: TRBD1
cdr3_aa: CASSQVQGAAPLHF
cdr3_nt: TGTGCCAGCAGCCAAGTACAGGGGGCCGCACCCCTCCACTTT

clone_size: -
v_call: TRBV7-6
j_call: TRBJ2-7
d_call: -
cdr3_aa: CASSSPGHAPYEQYF
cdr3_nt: TGTGCCAGCAGCTCACCGGGACATGCACCCTACGAGCAGTACTTC

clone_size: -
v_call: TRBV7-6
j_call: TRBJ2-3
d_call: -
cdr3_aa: CASSPMGVSTDTQYF
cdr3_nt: TGTGCCAGCAGCCCAATGGGCGTCAGCACAGATACGCAGTATTTT

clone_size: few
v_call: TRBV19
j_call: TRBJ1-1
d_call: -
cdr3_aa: CASSTVGTPMNTEAFF
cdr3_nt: TGTGCCAGTAGTACCGTCGGGACACCCATGAACACTGAAGCTTTCTTT

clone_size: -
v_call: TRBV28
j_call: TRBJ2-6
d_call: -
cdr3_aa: CASSLMPGSGANVLTF
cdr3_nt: TGTGCCAGCAGTTTAATGCCAGGGTCTGGGGCCAACGTCCTGACTTTC

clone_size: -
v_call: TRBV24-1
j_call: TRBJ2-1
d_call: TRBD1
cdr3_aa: CATSRQGYNEQFF
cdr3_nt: TGTGCCACCAGCCGACAGGGCTACAATGAGCAGTTCTTC

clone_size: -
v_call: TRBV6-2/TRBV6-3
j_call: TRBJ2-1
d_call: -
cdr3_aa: CASSFPGRYNEQFF
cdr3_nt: TGTGCCAGCAGTTTTCCAGGCCGGTACAATGAGCAGTTCTTC

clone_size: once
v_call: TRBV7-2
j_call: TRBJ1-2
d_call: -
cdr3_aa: CASSLDRAPNYGYTF
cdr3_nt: TGTGCCAGCAGCTTAGACAGGGCCCCTAACTATGGCTACACCTTC

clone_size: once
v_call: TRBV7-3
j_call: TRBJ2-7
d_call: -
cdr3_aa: CASSSQAGVYEQYF
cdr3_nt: TGTGCCAGCAGCTCCCAGGCGGGTGTTTACGAGCAGTACTTC

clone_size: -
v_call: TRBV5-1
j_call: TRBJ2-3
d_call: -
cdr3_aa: CASSPGTQTSTDTQYF
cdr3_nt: TGCGCCAGCAGCCCCGGGACTCAGACTAGCACAGATACGCAGTATTTT

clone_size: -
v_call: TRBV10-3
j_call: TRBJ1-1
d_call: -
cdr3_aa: CAIRVGNTEAFF
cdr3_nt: TGTGCCATCCGGGTCGGCAACACTGAAGCTTTCTTT

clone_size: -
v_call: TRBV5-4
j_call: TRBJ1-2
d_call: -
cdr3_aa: CASSSRTDIYGYTF
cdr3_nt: TGTGCCAGCAGCTCAAGAACAGACATCTATGGCTACACCTTC

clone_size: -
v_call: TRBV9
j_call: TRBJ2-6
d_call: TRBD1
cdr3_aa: CASSGRLQGPGANVLTF
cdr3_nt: TGTGCCAGCAGCGGCCGGTTACAGGGGCCTGGGGCCAACGTCCTGACTTTC

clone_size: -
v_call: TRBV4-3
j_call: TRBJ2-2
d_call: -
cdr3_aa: CASSQEVLSPINTGELFF
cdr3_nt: TGCGCCAGCAGCCAAGAAGTGTTGTCGCCTATTAACACCGGGGAGCTGTTTTTT

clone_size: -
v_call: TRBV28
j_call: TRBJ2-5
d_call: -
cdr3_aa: CAMGMRGKQETQYF
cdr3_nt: TGTGCCATGGGAATGCGAGGGAAACAAGAGACCCAGTACTTC

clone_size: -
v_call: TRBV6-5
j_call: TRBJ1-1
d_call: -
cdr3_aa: CASSYSEMNTEAFF
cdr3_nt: TGTGCCAGCAGTTACTCAGAGATGAACACTGAAGCTTTCTTT

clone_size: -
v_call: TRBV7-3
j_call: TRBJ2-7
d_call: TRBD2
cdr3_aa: CASSPPSGTSQYF
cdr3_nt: TGTGCCAGCAGTCCCCCTTCCGGGACTAGCCAGTACTTC

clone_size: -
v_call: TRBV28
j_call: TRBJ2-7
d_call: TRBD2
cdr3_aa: CASSSPRLARYYEQYF
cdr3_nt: TGTGCCAGCAGTTCACCCAGACTAGCGAGATACTACGAGCAGTACTTC

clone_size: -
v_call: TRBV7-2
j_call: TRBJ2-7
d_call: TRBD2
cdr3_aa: CASSLALAGVYEQYF
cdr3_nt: TGTGCCAGCAGCTTAGCGCTAGCGGGAGTCTACGAGCAGTACTTC

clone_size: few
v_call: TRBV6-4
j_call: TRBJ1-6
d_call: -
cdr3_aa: CASALRRDSPLHF
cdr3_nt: TGTGCCAGCGCTTTACGGAGAGATTCACCCCTCCACTTT

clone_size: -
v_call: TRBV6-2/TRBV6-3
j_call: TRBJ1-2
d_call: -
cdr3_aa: CASSLLDRNYGYTF
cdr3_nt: TGTGCCAGCAGCCTCCTAGACAGGAACTATGGCTACACCTTC

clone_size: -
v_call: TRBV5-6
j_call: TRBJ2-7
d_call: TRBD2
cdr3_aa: CASSLTSGYGGAREQYF
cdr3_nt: TGTGCCAGCAGCTTGACTAGTGGATACGGGGGGGCGCGCGAGCAGTACTTC

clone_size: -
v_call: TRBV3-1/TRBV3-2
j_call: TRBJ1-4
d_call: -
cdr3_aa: CASSQGQGQVWSLFF
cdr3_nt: TGTGCCAGCAGCCAAGGCCAGGGGCAGGTTTGGTCCCTGTTTTTT